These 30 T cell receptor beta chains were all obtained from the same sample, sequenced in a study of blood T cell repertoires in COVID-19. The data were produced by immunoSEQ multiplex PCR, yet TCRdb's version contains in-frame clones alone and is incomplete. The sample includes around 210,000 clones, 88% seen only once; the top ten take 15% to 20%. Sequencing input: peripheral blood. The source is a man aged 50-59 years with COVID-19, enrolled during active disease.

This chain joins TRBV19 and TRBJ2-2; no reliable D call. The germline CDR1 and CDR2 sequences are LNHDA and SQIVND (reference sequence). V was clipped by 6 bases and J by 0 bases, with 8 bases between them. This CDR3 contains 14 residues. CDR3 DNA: TGTGCCAGTAGACACCCCGCGAACACCGGGGAGCTGTTTTTT. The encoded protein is CASRHPANTGELFF.

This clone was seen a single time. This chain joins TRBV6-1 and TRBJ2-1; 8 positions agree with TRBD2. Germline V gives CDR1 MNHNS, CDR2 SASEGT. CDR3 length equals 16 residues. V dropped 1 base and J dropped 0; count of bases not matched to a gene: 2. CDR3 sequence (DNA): TGTGCCAGCAGTGAAGTTAGCGGGGCCTCCTACAATGAGCAGTTCTTC. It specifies CASSEVSGASYNEQFF.

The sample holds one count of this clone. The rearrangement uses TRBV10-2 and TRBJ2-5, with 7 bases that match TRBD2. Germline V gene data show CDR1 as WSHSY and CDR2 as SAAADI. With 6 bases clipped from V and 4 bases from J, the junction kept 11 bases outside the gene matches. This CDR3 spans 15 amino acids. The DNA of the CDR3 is TGCGCCAGCAGGACGGGCGGGGGTAGGTTAGAGACCCAGTACTTC. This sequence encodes CASRTGGGRLETQYF.

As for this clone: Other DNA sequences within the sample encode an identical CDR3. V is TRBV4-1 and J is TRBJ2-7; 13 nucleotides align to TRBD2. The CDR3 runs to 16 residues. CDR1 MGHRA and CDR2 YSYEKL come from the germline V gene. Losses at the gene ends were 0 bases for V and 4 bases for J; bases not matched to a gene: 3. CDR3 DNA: TGCGCCAGCAGCCAAGAGGGACTAGCGGGGAGATACGAGCAGTACTTC. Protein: CASSQEGLAGRYEQYF.

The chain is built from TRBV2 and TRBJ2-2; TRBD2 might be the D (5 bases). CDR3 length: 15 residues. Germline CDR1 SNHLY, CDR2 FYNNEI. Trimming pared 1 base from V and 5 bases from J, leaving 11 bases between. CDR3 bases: TGTGCCAGCAGTGAAGGTCTAGCTGGGACCGGGGAGCTGTTTTTT. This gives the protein CASSEGLAGTGELFF.

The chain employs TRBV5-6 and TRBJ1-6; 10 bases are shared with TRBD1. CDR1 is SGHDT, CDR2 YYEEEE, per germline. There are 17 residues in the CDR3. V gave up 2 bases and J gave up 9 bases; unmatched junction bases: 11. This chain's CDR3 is CASSLIAGTGDTSPLHF. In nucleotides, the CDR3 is TGTGCCAGCAGCTTAATCGCCGGGACAGGGGACACTTCACCCCTCCACTTT.

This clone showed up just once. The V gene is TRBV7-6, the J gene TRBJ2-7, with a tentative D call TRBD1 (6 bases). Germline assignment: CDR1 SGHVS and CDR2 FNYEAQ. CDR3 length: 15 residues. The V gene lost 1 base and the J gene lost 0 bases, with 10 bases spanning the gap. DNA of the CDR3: TGTGCCAGCAGCTTAGGTGTCAGGGGCTCCTACGAGCAGTACTTC. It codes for CASSLGVRGSYEQYF.

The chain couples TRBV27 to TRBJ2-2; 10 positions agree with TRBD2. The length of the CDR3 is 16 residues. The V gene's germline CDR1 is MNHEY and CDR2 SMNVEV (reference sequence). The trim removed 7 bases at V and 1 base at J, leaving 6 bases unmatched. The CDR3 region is CASTPWTSGNTGELFF. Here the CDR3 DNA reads TGTGCCAGCACTCCTTGGACTAGCGGGAACACCGGGGAGCTGTTTTTT.

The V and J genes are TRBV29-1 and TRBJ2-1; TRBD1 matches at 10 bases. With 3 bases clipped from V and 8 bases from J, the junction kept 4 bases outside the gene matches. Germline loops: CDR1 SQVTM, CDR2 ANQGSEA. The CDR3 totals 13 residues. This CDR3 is CSVDRDRGDEQFF. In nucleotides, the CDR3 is TGCAGCGTTGACCGGGACAGGGGCGATGAGCAGTTCTTC.

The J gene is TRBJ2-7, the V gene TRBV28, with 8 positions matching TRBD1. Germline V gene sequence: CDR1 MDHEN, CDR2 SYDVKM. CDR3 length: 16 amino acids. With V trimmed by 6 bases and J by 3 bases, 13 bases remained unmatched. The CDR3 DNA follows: TGTGCCAGCAGCCTTAGAGTTGGGACAGGTATCTACGAGCAGTACTTC. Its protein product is CASSLRVGTGIYEQYF.

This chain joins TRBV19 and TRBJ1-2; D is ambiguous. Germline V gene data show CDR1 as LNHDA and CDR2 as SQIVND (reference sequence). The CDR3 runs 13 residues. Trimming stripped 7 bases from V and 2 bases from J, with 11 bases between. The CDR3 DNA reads TGTGCCAGTAACTTAGGAGGGAACTATGGCTACACCTTC. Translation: CASNLGGNYGYTF. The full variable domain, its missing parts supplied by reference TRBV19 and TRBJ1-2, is DGGITQSPKYLFRKEGQNVTLSCEQNLNHDAMYWYRQDPGQGLRLIYYSQIVNDFQKGDIAEGYSVSREKKESFPLTVTSAQKNPTAFYLCASNLGGNYGYTFGSGTRLTVV.

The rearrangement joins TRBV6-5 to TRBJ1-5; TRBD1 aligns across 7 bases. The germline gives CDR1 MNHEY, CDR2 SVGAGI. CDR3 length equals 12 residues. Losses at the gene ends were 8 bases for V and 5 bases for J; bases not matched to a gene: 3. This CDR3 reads CASGTDYQPQHF. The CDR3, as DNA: TGTGCCAGCGGGACAGACTATCAGCCCCAGCATTTT.

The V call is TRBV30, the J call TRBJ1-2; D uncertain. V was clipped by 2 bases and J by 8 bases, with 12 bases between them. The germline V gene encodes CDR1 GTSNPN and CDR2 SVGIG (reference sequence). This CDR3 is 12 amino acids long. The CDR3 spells CAWSNQELGYTF. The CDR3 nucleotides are TGTGCCTGGAGTAATCAAGAGCTGGGCTACACCTTC.

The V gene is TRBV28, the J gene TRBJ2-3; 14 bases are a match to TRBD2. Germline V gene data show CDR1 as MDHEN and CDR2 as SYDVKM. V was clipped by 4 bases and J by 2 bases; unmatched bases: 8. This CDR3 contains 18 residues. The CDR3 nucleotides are TGTGCCAGCAGTTCTCCCATGGGACTAGCGGGGGCCACAGATACGCAGTATTTT. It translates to CASSSPMGLAGATDTQYF. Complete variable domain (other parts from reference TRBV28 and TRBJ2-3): DVKVTQSSRYLVKRTGEKVFLECVQDMDHENMFWYRQDPGLGLRLIYFSYDVKMKEKGDIPEGYSVSREKKERFSLILESASTNQTSMYLCASSSPMGLAGATDTQYFGPGTRLTVL.

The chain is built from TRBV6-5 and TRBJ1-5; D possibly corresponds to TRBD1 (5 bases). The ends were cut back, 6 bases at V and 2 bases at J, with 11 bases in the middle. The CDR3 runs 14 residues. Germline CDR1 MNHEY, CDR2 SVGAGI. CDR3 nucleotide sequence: TGTGCCAGCAGCCCAAGGGGCGGCAATCAGCCCCAGCATTTT. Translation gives CASSPRGGNQPQHF.

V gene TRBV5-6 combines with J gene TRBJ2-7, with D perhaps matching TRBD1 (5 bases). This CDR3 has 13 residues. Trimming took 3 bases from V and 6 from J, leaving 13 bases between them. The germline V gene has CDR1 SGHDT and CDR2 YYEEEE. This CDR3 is CASSSNLGLEQYF. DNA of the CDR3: TGTGCCAGCAGCTCCAACCTGGGGCTCGAGCAGTACTTC.

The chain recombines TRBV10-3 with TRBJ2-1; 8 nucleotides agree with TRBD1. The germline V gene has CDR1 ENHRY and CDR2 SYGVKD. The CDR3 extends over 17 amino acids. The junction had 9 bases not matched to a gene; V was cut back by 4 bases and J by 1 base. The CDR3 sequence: CAISGPGDRMSYNEQFF. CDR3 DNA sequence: TGTGCCATCAGTGGTCCTGGGGACAGGATGTCCTACAATGAGCAGTTCTTC.

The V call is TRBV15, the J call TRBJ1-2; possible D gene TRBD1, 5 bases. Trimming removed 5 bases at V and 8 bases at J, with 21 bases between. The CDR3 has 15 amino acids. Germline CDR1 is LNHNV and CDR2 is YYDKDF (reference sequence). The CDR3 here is CATSSIDQDTSGYTF. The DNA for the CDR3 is TGTGCCACCAGCTCAATCGACCAGGACACTTCAGGCTACACCTTC.

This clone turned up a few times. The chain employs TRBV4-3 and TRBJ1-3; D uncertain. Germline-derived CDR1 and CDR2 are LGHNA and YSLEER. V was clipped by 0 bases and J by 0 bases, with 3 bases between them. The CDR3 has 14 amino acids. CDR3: CASSQDNSGNTIYF. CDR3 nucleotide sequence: TGCGCCAGCAGCCAAGACAACTCTGGAAACACCATATATTTT.

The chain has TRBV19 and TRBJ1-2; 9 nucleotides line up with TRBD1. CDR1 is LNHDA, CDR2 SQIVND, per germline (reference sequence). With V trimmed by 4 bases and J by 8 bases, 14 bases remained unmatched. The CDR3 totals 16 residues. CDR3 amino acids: CASSNLPGQGRRGYTF. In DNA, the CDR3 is TGTGCCAGTAGTAATTTGCCGGGACAGGGAAGAAGAGGCTACACCTTC. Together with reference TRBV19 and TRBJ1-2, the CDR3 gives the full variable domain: DGGITQSPKYLFRKEGQNVTLSCEQNLNHDAMYWYRQDPGQGLRLIYYSQIVNDFQKGDIAEGYSVSREKKESFPLTVTSAQKNPTAFYLCASSNLPGQGRRGYTFGSGTRLTVV.

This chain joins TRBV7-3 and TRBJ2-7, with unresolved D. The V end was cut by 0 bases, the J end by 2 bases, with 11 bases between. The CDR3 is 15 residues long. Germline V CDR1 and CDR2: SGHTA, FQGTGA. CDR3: CASSLTWAAPYEQYF. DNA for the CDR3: TGTGCCAGCAGCTTAACGTGGGCCGCGCCCTACGAGCAGTACTTC.

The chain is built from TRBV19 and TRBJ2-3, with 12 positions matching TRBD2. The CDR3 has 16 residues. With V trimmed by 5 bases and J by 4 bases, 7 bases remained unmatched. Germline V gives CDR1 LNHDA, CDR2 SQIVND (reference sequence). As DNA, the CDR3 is TGTGCCAGTAGTTCGTGGGCTAGCGGGGGGGCAGATACGCAGTATTTT. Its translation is CASSSWASGGADTQYF.

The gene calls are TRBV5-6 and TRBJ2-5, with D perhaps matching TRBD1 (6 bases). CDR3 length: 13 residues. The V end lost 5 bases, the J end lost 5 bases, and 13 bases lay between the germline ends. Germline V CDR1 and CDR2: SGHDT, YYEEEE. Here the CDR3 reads CASRLQGKETQYF. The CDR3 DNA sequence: TGTGCCAGCAGGTTACAGGGAAAGGAGACCCAGTACTTC.

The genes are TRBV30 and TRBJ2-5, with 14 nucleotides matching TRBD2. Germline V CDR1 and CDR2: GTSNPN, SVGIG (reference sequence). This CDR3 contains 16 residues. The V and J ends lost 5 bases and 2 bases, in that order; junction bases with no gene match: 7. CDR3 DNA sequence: TGTGCCTGGGGCTCAGGACTAGCGGGAGGACAAGAGACCCAGTACTTC. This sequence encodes CAWGSGLAGGQETQYF.

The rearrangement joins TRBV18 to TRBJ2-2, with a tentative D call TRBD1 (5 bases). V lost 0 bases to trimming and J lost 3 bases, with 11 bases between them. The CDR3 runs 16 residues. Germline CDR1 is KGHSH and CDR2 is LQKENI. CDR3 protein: CASSPPMGLDTGELFF. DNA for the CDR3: TGTGCCAGCTCACCACCGATGGGGCTGGACACCGGGGAGCTGTTTTTT.

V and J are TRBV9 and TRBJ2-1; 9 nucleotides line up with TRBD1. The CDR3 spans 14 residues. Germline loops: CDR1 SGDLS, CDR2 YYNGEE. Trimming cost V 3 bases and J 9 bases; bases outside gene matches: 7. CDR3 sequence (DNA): TGTGCCAGCAGCGAAACCGGGACAGGGCTTGAGCAGTTCTTC. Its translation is CASSETGTGLEQFF.

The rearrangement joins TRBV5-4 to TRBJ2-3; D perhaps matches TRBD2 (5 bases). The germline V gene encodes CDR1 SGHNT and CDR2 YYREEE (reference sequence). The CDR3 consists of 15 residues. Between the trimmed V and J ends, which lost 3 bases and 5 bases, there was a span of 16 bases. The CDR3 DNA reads TGTGCCAGCAGCTGGAGGCTCGGAGAGGGAGATACGCAGTATTTT. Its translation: CASSWRLGEGDTQYF.

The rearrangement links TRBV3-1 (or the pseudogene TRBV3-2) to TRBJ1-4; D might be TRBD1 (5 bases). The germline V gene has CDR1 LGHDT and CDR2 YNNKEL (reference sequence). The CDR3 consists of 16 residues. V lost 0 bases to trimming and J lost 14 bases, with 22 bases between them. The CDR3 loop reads CASSQDRAGPPLGLFF. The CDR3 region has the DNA TGTGCCAGCAGCCAAGACAGGGCAGGGCCGCCCTTAGGGCTGTTTTTT.

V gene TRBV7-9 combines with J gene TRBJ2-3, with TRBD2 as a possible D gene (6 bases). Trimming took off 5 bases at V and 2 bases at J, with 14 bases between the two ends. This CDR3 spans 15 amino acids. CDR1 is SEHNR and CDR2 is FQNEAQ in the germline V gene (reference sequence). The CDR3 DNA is TGTGCCAGCAGCGTTAGCGGAGACAACACAGATACGCAGTATTTT. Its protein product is CASSVSGDNTDTQYF.

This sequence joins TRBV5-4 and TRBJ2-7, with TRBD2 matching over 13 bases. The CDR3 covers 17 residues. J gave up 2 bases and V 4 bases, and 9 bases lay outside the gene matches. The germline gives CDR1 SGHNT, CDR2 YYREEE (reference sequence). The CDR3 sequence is CASSPGLAGPETYEQYF. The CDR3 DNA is TGTGCCAGCAGCCCGGGACTAGCGGGGCCGGAAACCTACGAGCAGTACTTC.